The rows below give T cell receptor beta chains drawn from one sample of a study of somatic mutations in cytotoxic T cells in rheumatoid arthritis. Profiling relied on immunoSEQ multiplex PCR, and the TCRdb table lists in-frame clones only, not all of them. The sample has tens of thousands of clones, approximately 80% seen once. The sample comprised CD8+ T cells sorted from blood. The receptors derive from an adult with rheumatoid arthritis. The CDR3 runs from the conserved cysteine through the conserved F or W. Each record gives: D gene, clone size, J gene, V gene, CDR3 DNA, CDR3 protein. A D gene is named only where the DNA matches it firmly. Clone sizes are given selectively: once, few, many, or a class where the clone is expanded.

>TRBD1|few|TRBJ1-1|TRBV13
TGTGCCAGCAGCTCCGCAGGCAGGGGGCTACCTGAAGCTTTCTTT
CASSSAGRGLPEAFF
>-|-|TRBJ2-5|TRBV19
TGTGCCAGTAGTAGTGACATCTCCCAAGAGACCCAGTACTTC
CASSSDISQETQYF
>TRBD2|-|TRBJ2-1|TRBV27
TGTGCCAGCAGTCCCCCGGGACTAGGCTACAATGAGCAGTTCTTC
CASSPPGLGYNEQFF
>-|once|TRBJ1-5|TRBV7-7
TGTGCTAGCAGCCCCGGGTGGGGCAATCAGCCCCAGCATTTT
CASSPGWGNQPQHF
>-|-|TRBJ2-5|TRBV10-1
TGCGCCAGCAGTTCCATATCCCCAGAGACCCAGTACTTC
CASSSISPETQYF
>TRBD1|-|TRBJ2-1|TRBV6-1
TGTGCCAGCAGTGAACTCACGAGACAGGGACGAAATGAGCAGTTCTTC
CASSELTRQGRNEQFF
>-|-|TRBJ2-2|TRBV9
TGTGCCAGCAGCGGGAACACCGGGGAGCTGTTTTTT
CASSGNTGELFF
>TRBD2|once|TRBJ2-1|TRBV7-8
TGTGCCAGCACCCGTAGCGGGAGGGCAGGTGAGCAGTTCTTC
CASTRSGRAGEQFF
>-|-|TRBJ1-6|TRBV6-5
TGTGCCAGCAGTTACTTCGACAGGCCCTCTCCGCCCCTCCACTTT
CASSYFDRPSPPLHF
>TRBD1|-|TRBJ2-2|TRBV6-5
TGTGCCAGCAGCTGGACAGGGGAAAACACCGGGGAGCTGTTTTTT
CASSWTGENTGELFF
>-|once|TRBJ2-5|TRBV11-2
TGTGCCAGCAGCTTAGATCAGGGTAGCTTCGAGACCCAGTACTTC
CASSLDQGSFETQYF
>-|-|TRBJ1-2|TRBV10-2
TGCGCCAGCAGTGAGTTTTCTCTCTATGGCTACACCTTC
CASSEFSLYGYTF
>TRBD1|-|TRBJ2-5|TRBV9
TGTGCCAGCAGCGTAGAGACAGGGGGCAGAGAGACCCAGTACTTC
CASSVETGGRETQYF
>TRBD1|-|TRBJ1-5|TRBV6-5
TGTGCCACCGCGGCAGGGGGGAGCGGTCAGCCCCAGCATTTT
CATAAGGSGQPQHF
>-|-|TRBJ1-4|TRBV29-1
TGCAGCGTTGACGGGCAGGGAACTGAAAAACTGTTTTTT
CSVDGQGTEKLFF
>TRBD2|-|TRBJ2-7|TRBV28
TGTGCCAGCAGATACGGACTAGATTACGAGCAGTACTTC
CASRYGLDYEQYF
>TRBD1|-|TRBJ2-5|TRBV7-2
TGTGCCAGCAGCTTGACAGGGGGCAAAGAGACCCAGTACTTC
CASSLTGGKETQYF
>-|-|TRBJ2-3|TRBV7-3
TGTGCCAGCAGCTTCCAGGGACACCGAAGCACAGATACGCAGTATTTT
CASSFQGHRSTDTQYF
>-|-|TRBJ1-4|TRBV9
TGTGCCAGCAGCGTGTCCGGGACAACTAATGAAAAACTGTTTTTT
CASSVSGTTNEKLFF
>TRBD2|-|TRBJ2-1|TRBV6-1
TGTGCCACCCTGGCCCGCGGGGGGTCCTACAATGAGCAGTTCTTC
CATLARGGSYNEQFF
>TRBD1|once|TRBJ1-2|TRBV15
TGTGCCACCAGCCCCCCGGGACAGGGGGTTGAATATGGCTACACCTTC
CATSPPGQGVEYGYTF
>-|once|TRBJ1-2|TRBV30
TGTGCCTGGAGTGTTGGGGTTAACTATGGCTACACCTTC
CAWSVGVNYGYTF
>-|-|TRBJ2-7|TRBV27
TGTGCCAGCAGTTTATTTGGGGGGCCCCTCTCCTACGAGCAGTACTTC
CASSLFGGPLSYEQYF
>TRBD2|few|TRBJ2-7|TRBV4-1
TGCGCCAGCAGCCAAGATTGGCGGGAGGGCCCCCACGAGCAGTACTTC
CASSQDWREGPHEQYF
>TRBD1|-|TRBJ1-4|TRBV7-6
TGTGCCAGCAGCTGGGGGACAGGGGTAAATGAAAAACTGTTTTTT
CASSWGTGVNEKLFF
>TRBD2|-|TRBJ2-7|TRBV7-2
TGTGCCAGCAGCTTAATAGCGGGAGGTTCCTCCTACGAGCAGTACTTC
CASSLIAGGSSYEQYF
>-|-|TRBJ1-5|TRBV2
TGTGCCAGCAGTGAGATACAGCTAAATCAGCCCCAGCATTTT
CASSEIQLNQPQHF
>-|once|TRBJ1-1|TRBV5-1
TGCGCCAGCAGCTACAAAGGAGGGAAATTCACTGAAGCTTTCTTT
CASSYKGGKFTEAFF
>-|-|TRBJ1-5|TRBV7-2
TGTGCCAGCAGCTTACTGGGGTCTTATAATCAGCCCCAGCATTTT
CASSLLGSYNQPQHF
>-|-|TRBJ1-3|TRBV9
TGTGCCAGCAGCCCCGGGGGGGGTTCTGGAAACACCATATATTTT
CASSPGGGSGNTIYF
>-|-|TRBJ2-1|TRBV2
TGTGCCAGCAGTGAACTCCAAGCGGCTTTAAACAATGAGCAGTTCTTC
CASSELQAALNNEQFF
>-|few|TRBJ1-2|TRBV19
TGTGCCAGTAGTTCCCGGACTGGCTACACCTTC
CASSSRTGYTF
>-|-|TRBJ2-1|TRBV7-9
TGTGCCAGCAGCCCAAGGACAGGGAGGGATGAGCAGTTCTTC
CASSPRTGRDEQFF
>-|-|TRBJ2-1|TRBV19
TGTGCCAGTAGTATGGGAACGGGGTCAACGGGATACAATGAGCAGTTCTTC
CASSMGTGSTGYNEQFF
>-|-|TRBJ2-6|TRBV5-6
TGTGCCAGCAGCTTCCCTCCCCCGCTCTCTGGGGCCAACGTCCTGACTTTC
CASSFPPPLSGANVLTF
>-|-|TRBJ1-2|TRBV5-5
TGTGCCAGCGTGGGGATGGAGGGAACTAACTATGGCTACACCTTC
CASVGMEGTNYGYTF
>TRBD1|once|TRBJ1-2|TRBV14
TGTGCCAGCAGCCATCATACAGGGGGCTATGGCTACACCTTC
CASSHHTGGYGYTF
>-|-|TRBJ1-3|TRBV9
TGTGCCAGCAGCCCCCCCGGGGAGCATCCTGGAAACACCATATATTTT
CASSPPGEHPGNTIYF
>-|-|TRBJ2-1|TRBV4-1
TGCGCCAGCAGCCAGAATAATAACAATGAGCAGTTCTTC
CASSQNNNNEQFF
>-|-|TRBJ2-3|TRBV5-6
TGTGCCAGCAGCCCGGGGGCAGATACGCAGTATTTT
CASSPGADTQYF
>-|-|TRBJ1-2|TRBV4-2
TGTGCCAGCAGCCAAGGAGGGGTGTCATATGGCTACACCTTC
CASSQGGVSYGYTF
>-|-|TRBJ1-5|TRBV28
TGTGCCAGCAGTAACAGAGGGGAAGGCAATCAGCCCCAGCATTTT
CASSNRGEGNQPQHF
>-|-|TRBJ2-7|TRBV2
TGTGCCAGCAGTGAACGGTGGAGGACGGCTACTACCTACGAGCAGTACTTC
CASSERWRTATTYEQYF
>-|-|TRBJ2-1|TRBV2
TGTGCCAGCAGTGAAGCGCATGAGCAGTTCTTC
CASSEAHEQFF
>TRBD2|-|TRBJ2-5|TRBV9
TGTGCCAGCAGCGCCGGACTAGCGGGGGGTGAGACCCAGTACTTC
CASSAGLAGGETQYF
>-|few|TRBJ1-6|TRBV2
TGTGCCACGCCTTCGGGGACGACGAATTCACCCCTCCACTTT
CATPSGTTNSPLHF
>-|-|TRBJ1-2|TRBV5-1
TGCGCCAGCAATCTGGCAGGGCCGAACTATGGCTACACCTTC
CASNLAGPNYGYTF
>-|-|TRBJ2-4|TRBV5-5
TGTGCCAGCAGCCAATTAAGGGAAAACATTCAGTACTTC
CASSQLRENIQYF
>-|few|TRBJ2-7|TRBV4-1
TGCGCCAGCAGCCAAGGAAGGGGAGCCTACGAGCAGTACTTC
CASSQGRGAYEQYF
>-|-|TRBJ1-3|TRBV29-1
TGCAGCGTTGAAGATCCTATTCGGAGAAACTCTGGAAACACCATATATTTT
CSVEDPIRRNSGNTIYF
>TRBD1|-|TRBJ1-2|TRBV14
TGTGCCAGCAGCCACGGGACAGGTTATGGCTACACCTTC
CASSHGTGYGYTF
>-|-|TRBJ1-6|TRBV30
TGTGCCTGGAGCGTACTAGGGGCAGGATCCCCTCGCTTT
CAWSVLGAGSPRF
>-|medium-sized|TRBJ2-2|TRBV9
TGTGCCAGCAGCGTAGTGAAGGACGGGGAGCTGTTTTTT
CASSVVKDGELFF
>-|-|TRBJ2-5|TRBV28
TGTGCCAGCAGTTTAACGCCCAGCATGGAGACCCAGTACTTC
CASSLTPSMETQYF
>-|-|TRBJ2-2|TRBV6-1
TGTGCCAGCAGTGACTTTCACACCGGGGAGCTGTTTTTT
CASSDFHTGELFF
>-|-|TRBJ1-3|TRBV7-2
TGTGCCAGCAGCTTAGTGGGGGTTACTGGAAACACCATATATTTT
CASSLVGVTGNTIYF
>-|-|TRBJ1-5|TRBV19
TGTGCCAGTAATCCCGATGGTAGCAATCAGCCCCAGCATTTT
CASNPDGSNQPQHF